The 21 T cell receptor beta chains presented below share a single source sample, sequenced in a study of PD-1 blockade in classical Hodgkin lymphoma. Indicated time point: cycle 4 day 1 (C4D1), after 6 weeks of nivolumab. Brentuximab vedotin exposure varied, and every patient relapsed after autologous stem cell transplantation. Libraries were prepared by immunoSEQ multiplex PCR; TCRdb keeps only in-frame clonotypes and omits some of them. The data contain about 20,000 clones, 76% of them singletons. Material: peripheral blood mononuclear cells (PBMCs), obtained before the fourth cycle of nivolumab. These receptors all stem from a human donor with classical Hodgkin lymphoma.

This chain connects TRBV19 to TRBJ1-1; possible D gene TRBD1, 5 bases. The V end was cut by 2 bases, the J end by 3 bases, with 13 bases between. The CDR3 covers 15 residues. The germline V gene encodes CDR1 LNHDA and CDR2 SQIVND (reference sequence). DNA for the CDR3: TGTGCCAGTAGTATATTGCCAGGGTTGGACACTGAAGCTTTCTTT. This translates into CASSILPGLDTEAFF.

In DNA, the CDR3 is TGTGCCATCAGTGAGTCCTCGGGCGGGAGGGGGTACGAGCAGTACTTC. It translates to CAISESSGGRGYEQYF. The chain carries TRBV10-3 and TRBJ2-7, with 9 bases lining up with TRBD2. The CDR3 sequence is 16 residues long. CDR1 is ENHRY and CDR2 is SYGVKD in the germline V gene. J was trimmed by 4 bases and V by 0 bases; bases with no gene match: 7.

The chain links TRBV28 to TRBJ2-6; 7 bases map to TRBD1. Per the germline V gene, CDR1 is MDHEN and CDR2 is SYDVKM. V shed 10 bases and J 0 bases; nucleotides not matched to a gene: 6. This CDR3 comprises 15 residues. The CDR3 region has the DNA TGTGCCATAGGGGACAGTCCCTCTGGGGCCAACGTCCTGACTTTC. Its translation: CAIGDSPSGANVLTF.

The chain carries TRBV27 and TRBJ2-2; D unresolved. V dropped 2 bases and J dropped 4 bases, with 8 bases sitting between them. This CDR3 comprises 14 residues. Germline V gene lookup returns CDR1 MNHEY and CDR2 SMNVEV (reference sequence). The CDR3 DNA follows: TGTGCCAGCAGTTTACCGTCCTTCACCGGGGAGCTGTTTTTT. This gives the protein CASSLPSFTGELFF.

The chain links TRBV4-1 to TRBJ2-5, with TRBD2 matching 11 bases. The CDR3 has 16 residues. J was trimmed by 7 bases and V by 3 bases; bases with no gene match: 10. CDR1 is MGHRA and CDR2 is YSYEKL in the germline V gene. Here the CDR3 DNA reads TGCGCCAGCAGCCAGCCGGGACTAGCGGACGGCGGGACCCAGTACTTC. It yields the protein CASSQPGLADGGTQYF.

V is TRBV20-1 and J is TRBJ1-2; D is unresolved. Germline CDR1 and CDR2: DFQATT and SNEGSKA (reference sequence). The CDR3 runs 11 residues. V was shortened by 2 bases and J by 8 bases, with 9 bases between the two germline ends. The CDR3 reads CSARLPSGYTF. Here the CDR3 DNA reads TGCAGTGCTAGACTTCCTTCCGGCTACACCTTC.

The CDR3 DNA sequence: TGTGCCAGCTCACCGACTAGCGGCAGCTCCTACGAGCAGTACTTC. It translates to CASSPTSGSSYEQYF. The chain carries TRBV18 and TRBJ2-7; 9 bases agree with TRBD2. The J segment lost 0 bases and the V segment lost 3 bases, leaving 3 bases of the junction unmatched. From germline, CDR1 is KGHSH and CDR2 LQKENI. CDR3 length: 15 amino acids.

CDR3 sequence reads: CASRRGGTADGNTEAFF. CDR3 nucleotides: TGTGCCAGCAGGAGGGGAGGTACGGCAGACGGGAACACTGAAGCTTTCTTT. The chain joins TRBV7-6 to TRBJ1-1, with a tentative D call TRBD1 (5 bases). The germline V gene encodes CDR1 SGHVS and CDR2 FNYEAQ. CDR3 length: 17 residues. V lost 6 bases and J 1 base, leaving 21 bases between the germline ends.

This clone appeared a few times. This chain connects TRBV7-2 to TRBJ1-1; perhaps TRBD1 as D (5 bases). Germline V gene lookup returns CDR1 SGHTA and CDR2 FQGNSA. This CDR3 contains 13 residues. V lost 4 bases and J lost 4, with 10 bases in between. Here the CDR3 DNA reads TGTGCCAGCAGCTGGTCGGGACGCACTGAAGCTTTCTTT. It translates to CASSWSGRTEAFF.

This sequence joins TRBV5-6 and TRBJ1-2, with unresolved D. Germline CDR1 SGHDT, CDR2 YYEEEE. This CDR3 comprises 14 residues. V was clipped by 2 bases and J by 5 bases, with 13 bases between them. DNA of the CDR3: TGTGCCAGCAGCTTTGGGCCCCAAATTTATGGCTACACCTTC. Protein product: CASSFGPQIYGYTF.

This rearrangement joins TRBV6-6 to TRBJ2-3, with 7 bases matching TRBD1. The CDR3 sequence is 12 residues long. The germline V gene has CDR1 MNHNY and CDR2 SVGAGI (reference sequence). V gave up 6 bases and J gave up 5 bases; unmatched junction bases: 2. In DNA form, the CDR3 reads TGTGCCAGCAGACCAGGGGGAGATACGCAGTATTTT. Its translation is CASRPGGDTQYF.

This chain links TRBV21-1 with TRBJ2-6; TRBD1, the table's D call, lacks a check against the DNA. TRBV21-1 is an annotated pseudogene. The CDR3 spans 15 residues. The CDR3 is CAKRDSHSGANVLTF. Here the CDR3 DNA reads TGTGCCAAGAGGGACAGCCACTCTGGGGCCAACGTCCTGACTTTC.

Within the sample, this clone is medium-sized. This chain links TRBV19 with TRBJ1-2; 8 bases map to TRBD1. Germline CDR1 LNHDA, CDR2 SQIVND (reference sequence). V lost 5 bases, J lost 6 bases, and 8 bases stayed unmatched. This CDR3 spans 14 amino acids. The CDR3 is CASSRPGQENGYTF. In DNA, the CDR3 is TGTGCCAGTAGTCGGCCGGGACAGGAAAATGGCTACACCTTC. Combining the CDR3 with reference TRBV19 and TRBJ1-2 gives the whole variable domain DGGITQSPKYLFRKEGQNVTLSCEQNLNHDAMYWYRQDPGQGLRLIYYSQIVNDFQKGDIAEGYSVSREKKESFPLTVTSAQKNPTAFYLCASSRPGQENGYTFGSGTRLTVV.

This chain connects TRBV5-1 to TRBJ1-2, with D hard to call. Germline values: CDR1 SGHRS, CDR2 YFSETQ. Trimming took 0 bases from V and 1 from J, leaving 7 bases between them. The CDR3 runs to 14 residues. The CDR3 nucleotides are TGCGCCAGCAGCTTGGGGTACCTTAACTATGGCTACACCTTC. Encoded protein: CASSLGYLNYGYTF.

The gene calls are TRBV6-5 and TRBJ1-6; D is uncertain. V was cut by 2 bases and J by 13 bases, with 12 bases left in between. The CDR3 covers 13 residues. Germline assignment: CDR1 MNHEY and CDR2 SVGAGI. CDR3 protein: CASSYKEARPLHF. The CDR3 region has the DNA TGTGCCAGCAGTTACAAAGAGGCCCGGCCCCTCCACTTT.

V and J are TRBV6-6 and TRBJ1-2, with 8 bases identical to TRBD1. Germline CDR1 MNHNY, CDR2 SVGAGI (reference sequence). V gave up 5 bases and J gave up 6 bases; unmatched junction bases: 5. This CDR3 contains 13 residues. Here the CDR3 reads CASSPTGGNGYTF. CDR3 in DNA: TGTGCCAGCAGTCCCACAGGGGGGAATGGCTACACCTTC.

V usage is TRBV4-1 and J usage is TRBJ1-2; weak D call: TRBD1 (6 bases). CDR1 MGHRA and CDR2 YSYEKL come from the germline V gene. The germline V and J ends were trimmed by 0 bases and 3 bases, with 11 bases remaining between them. The CDR3 consists of 15 residues. CDR3 loop: CASSQEQGYYYGYTF. The CDR3 DNA reads as TGCGCCAGCAGCCAAGAACAGGGCTACTACTATGGCTACACCTTC.

The chain recombines TRBV21-1 with TRBJ2-5; TRBD1 is the table's D call and was not checked against the DNA. TRBV21-1 is a known pseudogene. This CDR3 has 15 residues. The CDR3 spells CASSKVGRPQETQYF. DNA for the CDR3: TGTGCCAGCAGCAAAGTGGGGCGGCCCCAAGAGACCCAGTACTTC.

A few counts support this clone. The chain carries TRBV6-6 and TRBJ2-7; TRBD1 matches 7 bases. The CDR3 runs 15 residues. Trimming took 0 bases from V and 3 from J; bases not matched to a gene: 5. Germline values: CDR1 MNHNY, CDR2 SVGAGI (reference sequence). CDR3 sequence: CASSYSGTDLYEQYF. The CDR3, as DNA: TGTGCCAGCAGTTACTCAGGGACAGACCTCTACGAGCAGTACTTC.

A single count supports this clone. The J gene is TRBJ1-6, the V gene TRBV6-1, with TRBD1 as a possible D gene (5 bases). Trimming shortened V by 10 bases and J by 3 bases, and 13 bases separated the two germline ends. CDR1 MNHNS and CDR2 SASEGT come from the germline V gene. There are 14 residues in the CDR3. The CDR3 spells CAIWGESYNSPLHF. The CDR3 coding sequence is TGTGCCATTTGGGGGGAAAGCTATAATTCACCCCTCCACTTT.

J is TRBJ1-1 and V is TRBV18; perhaps TRBD1 as D (5 bases). This CDR3 is built from 15 residues. V gave up 2 bases and J gave up 5 bases, with 15 bases separating them. Germline V gives CDR1 KGHSH, CDR2 LQKENI. CDR3 coding DNA: TGTGCCAGCTCACCAGGCCGGGGGATCAGGACTGAAGCTTTCTTT. It codes for CASSPGRGIRTEAFF.